This T cell receptor (beta chain) was sequenced in a study of T-cell reconstitution after alpha-beta-depleted transplantation in children. To note about this clonotype: Germline and junction disagree at one end, which may indicate a read error.

Unique molecular identifiers featured in how the TCRbeta library was prepared. From the PCR reads, TCRdb called clonotypes with MiXCR, one entry per CDR3 protein. In the table there are 500,000 to 600,000 distinct CDR3 sequences, 15% to 20% of which are singletons. The TCR comes from a human donor who donated a stem cell graft to a child with acute lymphoblastic leukemia. Sequenced here: PBMCs from the stem cell graft donor, sampled from the stem cell graft.

CDR3 in amino acids: CASSFGRDRGIF. The DNA of the CDR3 is TGCGCCAGCAGTTTTGGACGGGACAGAGGGATCTTC. The chain joins TRBV5-1 to TRBJ2-1, with TRBD1 identical over 7 bases. The CDR3 has 12 amino acids. Germline CDR1 reads SGHRS; CDR2 reads YFSETQ.